A selection of T cell receptor beta chains follows, all from one sample in a study of CD8 T cells in ankylosing spondylitis. One entry per CDR3 protein results from TCRdb running MiXCR on the 5' RACE reads. The sample includes roughly 250,000 distinct CDR3 sequences, roughly a tenth of them seen just once. Sequencing input: blood, either unsorted or a sorted T cell fraction (not recorded which). These receptors were collected from a male donor with ankylosing spondylitis or in good health (not recorded which). Both conserved end residues are part of each CDR3. The D gene is left open where the match is weak. The size of a clone is reported for some rows only, either as once, few or many, or as a class for expanded clones.

cdr3_nt cdr3_aa v_call d_call clone_size j_call
TGTGCCAGCAGCTTAGGGGATCGATCCTACGAGCAGTACTTC CASSLGDRSYEQYF TRBV7-9 NA NA TRBJ2-7
TGCAGTGCGACAGGGGCGCGCAATCAGCCCCAGCATTTT CSATGARNQPQHF TRBV20-1 TRBD1 NA TRBJ1-5
TGTGCCAGCAGCCAGGCTAGCGGGAGCACAGATACGCAGTATTTT CASSQASGSTDTQYF TRBV4-2 TRBD2 many TRBJ2-3
TGTGCCAGCAGCTTAATAGGGATTGGTGGCTACACCTTC CASSLIGIGGYTF TRBV7-9 NA NA TRBJ1-2
TGTGCCAGCAGAACAGTCCACAGGGTAGGGGAGCTGTTTTTT CASRTVHRVGELFF TRBV12-3/TRBV12-4 NA many TRBJ2-2
TGTGCCAGCAGCCCTAGCGGGAGCATCGGGGAGCTGTTTTTT CASSPSGSIGELFF TRBV25-1 TRBD2 many TRBJ2-2
TGTGCCAGCAGCTTAGGACCTGGGGCCAACGTCCTGACTTTC CASSLGPGANVLTF TRBV7-9 NA NA TRBJ2-6
TGTGCCAGCAGCCAAGGTGGGACAGGGACGACCGGGGAGCTGTTTTTT CASSQGGTGTTGELFF TRBV3-1 TRBD1 many TRBJ2-2
TGTGCCAGCAGTCTTCGGGCCCGCACAGATACGCAGTATTTT CASSLRARTDTQYF TRBV2 NA many TRBJ2-3
TGTGCCAGCAGTCACCCCCGGGGGGGCCTTGACACCGGGGAGCTGTTTTTT CASSHPRGGLDTGELFF TRBV12-3/TRBV12-4 TRBD2 many TRBJ2-2
TGTGCCAGCAGCCAAGGGCTGCTCTGCGGCTACACCTTC CASSQGLLCGYTF TRBV4-2 NA NA TRBJ1-2
TGCAGTGCTAACCGGGACAGCTACGAGCAGTACTTC CSANRDSYEQYF TRBV20-1 TRBD1 many TRBJ2-7
TGTGCCAGCAGCTTAAAGTTGCTCAATCAGCCCCAGCATTTT CASSLKLLNQPQHF TRBV7-2 NA many TRBJ1-5
TGTGCCATCAGTGGTTCGGAGGGGACGCAGTATTTT CAISGSEGTQYF TRBV10-3 NA NA TRBJ2-3
TGTGCCAGCAGCTTAGAGGCGGGGAGAGATGGCTACACCTTC CASSLEAGRDGYTF TRBV7-2 NA many TRBJ1-2
TGTGCCAGCAGCCAAGGGGGGGGATGGGCCAAAAACATTCAGTACTTC CASSQGGGWAKNIQYF TRBV4-2 TRBD2 many TRBJ2-4
TGCGCCAGCAGCCTACCCGGGGGAGTAGGCTATGGCTACACCTTC CASSLPGGVGYGYTF TRBV5-1 NA many TRBJ1-2
TGTGCCAGCAGTTTAAAATGGGAGGGCTATGGCTACACCTTC CASSLKWEGYGYTF TRBV27 NA NA TRBJ1-2
TGTGCCTCTGACAGGTCTATCGGGGAGCTGTTTTTT CASDRSIGELFF TRBV30 NA many TRBJ2-2
TGTGCCAGCAGCCGCACTACAGGTTCTAGGTACGAGCAGTACTTC CASSRTTGSRYEQYF TRBV7-9 NA few TRBJ2-7
TGTGCCTGGACAGGGCGGACCACTGAAGCTTTCTTT CAWTGRTTEAFF TRBV30 NA NA TRBJ1-1
TGCGCCAGCAATACCCAGGGATTCCAAGAGACCCAGTACTTC CASNTQGFQETQYF TRBV5-1 NA many TRBJ2-5
TGTGCCAGCAGCTCTTGGACTAGCAGAACCCAAGAGACCCAGTACTTC CASSSWTSRTQETQYF TRBV7-9 TRBD2 few TRBJ2-5
TGTGCCACCAATCGGGACCTATCTCTAATAGGCACGCAGTATTTT CATNRDLSLIGTQYF TRBV30 NA many TRBJ2-3
TGCGCCAGCAGCCAAGTCGGCCAAGAGACCCAGTACTTC CASSQVGQETQYF TRBV4-1 NA many TRBJ2-5
TGTGCCATCAGCCGTGGGGTCGGCAATCAGCCCCAGCATTTT CAISRGVGNQPQHF TRBV10-3 NA NA TRBJ1-5
TGTGCCAGCAGCAAAATGACCAAGGACGGCTACACCTTC CASSKMTKDGYTF TRBV21-1 NA many TRBJ1-2
TGTGCCATCAGTGAACTAGGTGAGGGGGCGACCGAGCAGTACTTC CAISELGEGATEQYF TRBV10-3 TRBD1 NA TRBJ2-7
TGTGCCAGCAGCTCTATATTGCCTAGCACAGATACGCAGTATTTT CASSSILPSTDTQYF TRBV7-9 NA many TRBJ2-3
TGTGCCAGCAGCTTGGTAACGGGACAGGGGGCAGGCGAGCAGTACTTC CASSLVTGQGAGEQYF TRBV7-8 TRBD1 many TRBJ2-7
TGTGCCAGCTCACCCTCGACAGCTACGATCTACACCTTC CASSPSTATIYTF TRBV18 NA NA TRBJ1-2
TGTGCCAGCAGCCCCCATTCATCCACCTCAGATACGCAGTATTTT CASSPHSSTSDTQYF TRBV7-9 NA many TRBJ2-3
TGTGCCAGCAGTGAAGGAGGACAGGGGCGGGAGACCCAGTACTTC CASSEGGQGRETQYF TRBV2 TRBD1 NA TRBJ2-5
TGTGCCAGCAGCAGAGGGGCTCAAGAGACCCAGTACTTC CASSRGAQETQYF TRBV12-3/TRBV12-4 NA many TRBJ2-5
TGCGCCAGCAGCTTGCGGGGGCCCTCCCACGAGCAGTACTTC CASSLRGPSHEQYF TRBV5-1 NA few TRBJ2-7
TGTGCCAGCAGTTTGACTAGCGGTTCGATCGGGGAGCTGTTTTTT CASSLTSGSIGELFF TRBV12-3/TRBV12-4 TRBD2 many TRBJ2-2
TGTGCCAGCAGTTTAGCCAGGGGATACACTGAAGCTTTCTTT CASSLARGYTEAFF TRBV12-3/TRBV12-4 NA many TRBJ1-1